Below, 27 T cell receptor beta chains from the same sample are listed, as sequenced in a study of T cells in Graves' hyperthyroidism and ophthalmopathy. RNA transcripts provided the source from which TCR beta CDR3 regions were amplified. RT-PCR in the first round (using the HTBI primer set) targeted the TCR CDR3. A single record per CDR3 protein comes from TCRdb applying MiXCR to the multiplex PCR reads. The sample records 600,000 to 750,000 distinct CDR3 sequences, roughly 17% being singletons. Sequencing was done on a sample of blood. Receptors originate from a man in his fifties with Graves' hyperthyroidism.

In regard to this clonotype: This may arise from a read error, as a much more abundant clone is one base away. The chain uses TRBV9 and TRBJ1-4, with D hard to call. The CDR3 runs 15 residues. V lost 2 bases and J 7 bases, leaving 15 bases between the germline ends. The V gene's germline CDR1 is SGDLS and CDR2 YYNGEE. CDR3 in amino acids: CASSVSLGSAEKLFF. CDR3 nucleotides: TGTGCCAGCAGCGTGTCCCTGGGCAGCGCTGAAAAACTGTTTTTT. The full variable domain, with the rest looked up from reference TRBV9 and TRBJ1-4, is DSGVTQTPKHLITATGQRVTLRCSPRSGDLSVYWYQQSLDQGLQFLIQYYNGEERAKGNILERFSAQQFPDLHSELNLSSLELGDSALYFCASSVSLGSAEKLFFGSGTQLSVL.

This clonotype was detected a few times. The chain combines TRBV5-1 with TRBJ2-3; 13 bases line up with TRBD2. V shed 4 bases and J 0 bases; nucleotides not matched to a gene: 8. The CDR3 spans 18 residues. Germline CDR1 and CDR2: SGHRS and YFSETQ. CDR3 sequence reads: CASSKTSGRPVSTDTQYF. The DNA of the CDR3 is TGCGCCAGCAGCAAGACTAGCGGGAGGCCCGTTAGCACAGATACGCAGTATTTT.

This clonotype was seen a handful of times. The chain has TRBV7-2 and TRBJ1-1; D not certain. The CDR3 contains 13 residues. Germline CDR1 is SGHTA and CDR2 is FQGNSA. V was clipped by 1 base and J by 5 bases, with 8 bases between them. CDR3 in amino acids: CASSLGTVTEAFF. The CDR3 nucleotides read TGTGCCAGCAGCTTAGGAACAGTTACTGAAGCTTTCTTT.

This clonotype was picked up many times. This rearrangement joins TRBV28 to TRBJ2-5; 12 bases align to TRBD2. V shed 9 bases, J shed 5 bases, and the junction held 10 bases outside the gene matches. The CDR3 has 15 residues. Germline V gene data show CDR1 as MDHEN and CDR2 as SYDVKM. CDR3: CASQTSGSSSETQYF. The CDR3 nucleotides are TGTGCCAGTCAGACTAGCGGGAGTTCATCGGAGACCCAGTACTTC. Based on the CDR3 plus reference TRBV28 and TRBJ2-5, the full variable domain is DVKVTQSSRYLVKRTGEKVFLECVQDMDHENMFWYRQDPGLGLRLIYFSYDVKMKEKGDIPEGYSVSREKKERFSLILESASTNQTSMYLCASQTSGSSSETQYFGPGTRLLVL.

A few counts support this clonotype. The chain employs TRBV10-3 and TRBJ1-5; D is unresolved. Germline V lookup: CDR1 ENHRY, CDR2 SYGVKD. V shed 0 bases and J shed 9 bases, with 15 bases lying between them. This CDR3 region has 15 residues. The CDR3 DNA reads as TGTGCCATCAGTGAGTCTCGGACGGCCCTGGGGCCCCAGCATTTT. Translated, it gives CAISESRTALGPQHF.

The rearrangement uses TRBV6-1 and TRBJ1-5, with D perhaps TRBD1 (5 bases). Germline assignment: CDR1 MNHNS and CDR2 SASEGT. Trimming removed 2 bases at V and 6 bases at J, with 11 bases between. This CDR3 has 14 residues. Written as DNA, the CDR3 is TGTGCCAGCAGTGAATTGGGGCGCAGTCAGCCCCAGCATTTT. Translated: CASSELGRSQPQHF.

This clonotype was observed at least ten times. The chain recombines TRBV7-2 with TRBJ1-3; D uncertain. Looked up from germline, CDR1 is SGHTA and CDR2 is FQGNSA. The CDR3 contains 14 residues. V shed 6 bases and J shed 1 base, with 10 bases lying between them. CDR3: CASRKGLSGNTIYF. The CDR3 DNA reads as TGTGCCAGCAGGAAAGGCCTTTCTGGAAACACCATATATTTT.

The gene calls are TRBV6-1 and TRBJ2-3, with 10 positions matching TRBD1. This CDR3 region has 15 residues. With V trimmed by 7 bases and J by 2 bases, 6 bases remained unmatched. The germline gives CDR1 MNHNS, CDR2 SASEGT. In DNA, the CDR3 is TGTGCCAGCAAAGACAGGGGGCTGATCACAGATACGCAGTATTTT. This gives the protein CASKDRGLITDTQYF.

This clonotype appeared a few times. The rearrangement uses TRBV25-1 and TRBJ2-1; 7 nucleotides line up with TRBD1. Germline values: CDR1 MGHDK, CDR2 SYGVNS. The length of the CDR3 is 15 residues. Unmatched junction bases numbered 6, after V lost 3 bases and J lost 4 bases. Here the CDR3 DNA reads TGTGCCAGCAGTGACCAGGGACAGATATACAATGAGCAGTTCTTC. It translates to CASSDQGQIYNEQFF.

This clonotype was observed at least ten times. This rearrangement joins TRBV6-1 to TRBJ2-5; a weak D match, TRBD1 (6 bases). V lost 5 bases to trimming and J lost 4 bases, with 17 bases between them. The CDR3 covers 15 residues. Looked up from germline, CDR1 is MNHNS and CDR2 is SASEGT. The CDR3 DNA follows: TGTGCCAGCAGTTCTGGCAGGGGTTTTGGAGAGACCCAGTACTTC. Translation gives CASSSGRGFGETQYF.

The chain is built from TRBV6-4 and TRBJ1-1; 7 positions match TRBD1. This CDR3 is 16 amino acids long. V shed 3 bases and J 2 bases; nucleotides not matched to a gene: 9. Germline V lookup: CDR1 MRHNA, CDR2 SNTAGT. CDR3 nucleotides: TGTGCCAGCAGTGAACGGCAGGGGGAAGGCAACACTGAAGCTTTCTTT. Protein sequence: CASSERQGEGNTEAFF.

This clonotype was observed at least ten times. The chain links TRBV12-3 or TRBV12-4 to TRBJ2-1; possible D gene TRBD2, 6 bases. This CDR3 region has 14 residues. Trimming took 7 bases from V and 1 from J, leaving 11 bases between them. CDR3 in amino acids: CASKRDSSYNEQFF. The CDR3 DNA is TGTGCCAGCAAACGGGACTCGTCCTACAATGAGCAGTTCTTC.

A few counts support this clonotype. CDR3 sequence reads: CSVVPNVPQLQETQYF. In DNA, the CDR3 is TGCAGCGTTGTCCCAAACGTCCCACAGTTACAAGAGACCCAGTACTTC. This chain connects TRBV29-1 to TRBJ2-5; D remains ambiguous. This CDR3 has 16 amino acids. Looked up from germline, CDR1 is SQVTM and CDR2 is ANQGSEA. V was cut by 4 bases and J by 2 bases, with 20 bases left in between.

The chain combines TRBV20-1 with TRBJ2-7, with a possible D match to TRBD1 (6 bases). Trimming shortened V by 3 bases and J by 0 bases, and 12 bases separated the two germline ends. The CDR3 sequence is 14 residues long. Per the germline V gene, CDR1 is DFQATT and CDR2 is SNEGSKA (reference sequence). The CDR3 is CSARMGAPSYEQYF. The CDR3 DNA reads TGCAGTGCTAGGATGGGGGCCCCCTCCTACGAGCAGTACTTC.

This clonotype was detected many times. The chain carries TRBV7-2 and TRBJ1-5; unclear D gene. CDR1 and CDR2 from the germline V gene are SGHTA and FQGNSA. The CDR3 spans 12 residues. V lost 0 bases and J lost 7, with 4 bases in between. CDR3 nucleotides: TGTGCCAGCAGCTTAGCGGCCCAGCCCCAGCATTTT. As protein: CASSLAAQPQHF.

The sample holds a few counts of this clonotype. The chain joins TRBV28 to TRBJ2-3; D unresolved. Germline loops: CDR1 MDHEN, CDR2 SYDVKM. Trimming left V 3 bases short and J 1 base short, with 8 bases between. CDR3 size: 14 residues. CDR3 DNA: TGTGCCAGCAGTTTTATCTGGGGCACAGATACGCAGTATTTT. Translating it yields CASSFIWGTDTQYF.

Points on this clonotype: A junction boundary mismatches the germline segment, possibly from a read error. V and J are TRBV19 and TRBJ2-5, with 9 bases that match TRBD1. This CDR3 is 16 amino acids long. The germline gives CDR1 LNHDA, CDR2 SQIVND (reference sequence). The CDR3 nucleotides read TGTACCAGTGGACTTCTGGGACAGGGTCTTAAAGAGACCCAGTACTTC. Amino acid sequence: CTSGLLGQGLKETQYF.

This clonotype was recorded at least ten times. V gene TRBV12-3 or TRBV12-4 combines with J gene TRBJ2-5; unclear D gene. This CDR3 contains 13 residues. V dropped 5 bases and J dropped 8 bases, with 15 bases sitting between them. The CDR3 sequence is CASSQTPPATQYF. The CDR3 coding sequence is TGTGCCAGCAGTCAGACGCCACCGGCCACCCAGTACTTC.

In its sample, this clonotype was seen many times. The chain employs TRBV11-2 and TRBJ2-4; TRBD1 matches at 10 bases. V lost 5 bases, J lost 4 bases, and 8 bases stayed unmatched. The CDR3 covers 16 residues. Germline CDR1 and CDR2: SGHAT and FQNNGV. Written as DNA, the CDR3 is TGTGCCAGCAGCCGCGTCCGGGACAGGGGTAAAAACATTCAGTACTTC. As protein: CASSRVRDRGKNIQYF.

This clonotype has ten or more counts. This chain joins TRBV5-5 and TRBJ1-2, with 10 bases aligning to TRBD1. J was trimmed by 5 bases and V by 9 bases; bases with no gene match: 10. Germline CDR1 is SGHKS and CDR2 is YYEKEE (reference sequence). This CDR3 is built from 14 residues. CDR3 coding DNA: TGTGCCACCCGGGACAGGGGTACGTTGTATGGCTACACCTTC. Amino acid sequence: CATRDRGTLYGYTF.

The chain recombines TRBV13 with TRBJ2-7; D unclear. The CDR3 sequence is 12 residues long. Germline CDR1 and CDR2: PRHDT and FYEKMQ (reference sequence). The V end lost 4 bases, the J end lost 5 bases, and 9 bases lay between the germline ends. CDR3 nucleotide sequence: TGTGCCAGCAGCTCCGTAGTGGACGAGCAGTACTTC. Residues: CASSSVVDEQYF.

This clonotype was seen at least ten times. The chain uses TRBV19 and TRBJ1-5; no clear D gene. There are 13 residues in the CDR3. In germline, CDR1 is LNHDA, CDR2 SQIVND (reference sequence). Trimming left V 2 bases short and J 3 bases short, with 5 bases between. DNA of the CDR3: TGTGCCAGTAGTATAAGGGTCAATCAGCCCCAGCATTTT. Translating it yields CASSIRVNQPQHF.

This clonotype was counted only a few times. For the CDR3, the DNA is TGTGCCAGCAGCCAAGAATTCGGGACACCGAACACTGAAGCTTTCTTT. Translation: CASSQEFGTPNTEAFF. The genes are TRBV3-1 and TRBJ1-1; tentatively, D is TRBD1 (6 bases). V lost 0 bases and J lost 1, with 12 bases in between. The CDR3 contains 16 residues. Germline CDR1 LGHDT, CDR2 YNNKEL (reference sequence).

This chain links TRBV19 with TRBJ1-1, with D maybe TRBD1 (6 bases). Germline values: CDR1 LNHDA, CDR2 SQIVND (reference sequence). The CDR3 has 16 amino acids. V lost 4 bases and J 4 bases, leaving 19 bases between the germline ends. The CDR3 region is CASSTLGRGKGTEAFF. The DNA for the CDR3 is TGTGCCAGTAGTACCCTTGGCAGGGGAAAGGGCACTGAAGCTTTCTTT.

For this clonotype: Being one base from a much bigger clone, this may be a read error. The CDR3 DNA reads TGTGCCAGCAGTTTTGGACACGGCGGTCAGCCCCAGCAGTTT. The encoded protein is CASSFGHGGQPQQF. The gene calls are TRBV12-3 or TRBV12-4 and TRBJ1-5; D is perhaps TRBD1 (5 bases). This CDR3 spans 14 amino acids.

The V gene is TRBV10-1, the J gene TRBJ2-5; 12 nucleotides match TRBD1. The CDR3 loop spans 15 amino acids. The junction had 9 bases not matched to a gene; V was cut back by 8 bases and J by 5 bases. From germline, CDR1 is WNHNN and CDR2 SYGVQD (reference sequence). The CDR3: CASAPGTGGWETQYF. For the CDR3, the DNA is TGCGCCAGCGCTCCCGGGACAGGGGGCTGGGAGACCCAGTACTTC.

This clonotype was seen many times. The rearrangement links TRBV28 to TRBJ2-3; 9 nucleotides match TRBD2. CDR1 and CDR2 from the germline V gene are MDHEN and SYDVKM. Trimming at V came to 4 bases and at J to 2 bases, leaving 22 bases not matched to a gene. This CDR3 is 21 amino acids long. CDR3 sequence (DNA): TGTGCCAGCAGTTCCCTATTTGTTGGCGGGAGGGGGACAAAAGCCACAGATACGCAGTATTTT. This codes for CASSSLFVGGRGTKATDTQYF.